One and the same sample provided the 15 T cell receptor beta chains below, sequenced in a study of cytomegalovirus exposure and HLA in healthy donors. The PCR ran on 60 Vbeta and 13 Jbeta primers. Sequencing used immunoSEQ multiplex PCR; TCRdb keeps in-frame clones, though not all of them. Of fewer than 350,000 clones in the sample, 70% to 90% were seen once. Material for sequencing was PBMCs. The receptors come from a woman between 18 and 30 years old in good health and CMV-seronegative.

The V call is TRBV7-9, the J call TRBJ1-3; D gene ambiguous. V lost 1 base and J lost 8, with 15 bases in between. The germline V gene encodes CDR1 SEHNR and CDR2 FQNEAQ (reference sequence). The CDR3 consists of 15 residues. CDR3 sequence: CASSLVLEEAHTIYF. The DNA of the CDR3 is TGTGCCAGCAGCTTAGTACTTGAGGAGGCGCACACCATATATTTT. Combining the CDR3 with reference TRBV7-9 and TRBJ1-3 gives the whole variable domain DTGVSQNPRHKITKRGQNVTFRCDPISEHNRLYWYRQTLGQGPEFLTYFQNEAQLEKSRLLSDRFSAERPKGSFSTLEIQRTEQGDSAMYLCASSLVLEEAHTIYFGEGSWLTVV.

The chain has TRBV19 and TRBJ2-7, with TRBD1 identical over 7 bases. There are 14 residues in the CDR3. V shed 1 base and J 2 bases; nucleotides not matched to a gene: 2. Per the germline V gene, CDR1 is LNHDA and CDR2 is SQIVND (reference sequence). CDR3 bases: TGTGCCAGTAGTATAGCCCAGGGGGCCTACGAGCAGTACTTC. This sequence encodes CASSIAQGAYEQYF.

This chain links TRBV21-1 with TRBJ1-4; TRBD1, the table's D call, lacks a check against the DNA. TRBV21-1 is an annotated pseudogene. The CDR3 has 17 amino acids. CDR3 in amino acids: CASSKNSRTGTNEKLFF. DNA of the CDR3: TGTGCCAGCAGCAAAAATAGTAGGACAGGGACTAATGAAAAACTGTTTTTT.

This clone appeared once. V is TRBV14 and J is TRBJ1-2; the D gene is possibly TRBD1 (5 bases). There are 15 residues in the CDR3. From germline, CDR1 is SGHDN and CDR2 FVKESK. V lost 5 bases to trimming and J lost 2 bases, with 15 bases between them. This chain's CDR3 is CASSSNSRENYGYTF. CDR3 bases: TGTGCCAGCAGCTCGAATAGCAGGGAAAACTATGGCTACACCTTC.

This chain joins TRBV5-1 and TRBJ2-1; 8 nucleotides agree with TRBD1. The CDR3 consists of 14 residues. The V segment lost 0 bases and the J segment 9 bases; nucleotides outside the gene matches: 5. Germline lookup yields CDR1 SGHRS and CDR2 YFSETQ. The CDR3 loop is CASSLVQGAREQFF. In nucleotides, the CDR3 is TGCGCCAGCAGCTTGGTGCAGGGGGCGCGTGAGCAGTTCTTC.

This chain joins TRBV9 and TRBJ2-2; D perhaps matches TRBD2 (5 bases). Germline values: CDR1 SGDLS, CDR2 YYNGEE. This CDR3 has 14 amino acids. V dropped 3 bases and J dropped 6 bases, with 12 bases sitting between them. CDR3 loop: CASSAPWRAGELFF. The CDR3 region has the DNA TGTGCCAGCAGCGCTCCCTGGCGGGCCGGGGAGCTGTTTTTT.

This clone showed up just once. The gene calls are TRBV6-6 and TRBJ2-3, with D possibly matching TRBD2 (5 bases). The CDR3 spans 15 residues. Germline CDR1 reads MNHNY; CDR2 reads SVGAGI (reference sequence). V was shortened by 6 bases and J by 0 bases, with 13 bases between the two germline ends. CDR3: CASSRIGESTDTQYF. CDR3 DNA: TGTGCCAGCAGCCGCATCGGGGAAAGCACAGATACGCAGTATTTT.

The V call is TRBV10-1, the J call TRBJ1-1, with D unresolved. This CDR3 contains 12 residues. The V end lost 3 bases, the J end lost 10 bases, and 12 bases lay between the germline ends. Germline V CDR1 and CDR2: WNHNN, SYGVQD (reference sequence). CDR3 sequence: CASSDNQAGAFF. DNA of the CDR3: TGCGCCAGCAGTGATAACCAAGCCGGAGCTTTCTTT.

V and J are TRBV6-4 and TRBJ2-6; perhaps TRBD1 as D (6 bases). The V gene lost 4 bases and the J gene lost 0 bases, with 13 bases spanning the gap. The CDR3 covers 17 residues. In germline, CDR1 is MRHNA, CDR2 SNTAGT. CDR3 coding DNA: TGTGCCAGCAGTGGGTCAGGGGATGCCTCTGGGGCCAACGTCCTGACTTTC. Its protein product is CASSGSGDASGANVLTF.

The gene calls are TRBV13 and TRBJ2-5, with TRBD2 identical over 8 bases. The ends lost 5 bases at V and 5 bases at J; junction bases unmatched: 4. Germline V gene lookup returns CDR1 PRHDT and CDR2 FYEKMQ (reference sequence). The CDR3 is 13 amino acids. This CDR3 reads CASSQPGGETQYF. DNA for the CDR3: TGTGCCAGCAGCCAGCCGGGGGGGGAGACCCAGTACTTC.

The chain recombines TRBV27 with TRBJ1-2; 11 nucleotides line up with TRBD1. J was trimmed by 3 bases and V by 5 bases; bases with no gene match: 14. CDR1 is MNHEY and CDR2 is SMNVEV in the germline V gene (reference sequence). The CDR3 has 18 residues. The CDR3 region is CASSPIRTGGRGDYGYTF. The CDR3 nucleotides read TGTGCCAGCAGTCCTATCAGGACAGGGGGCCGGGGTGACTATGGCTACACCTTC.

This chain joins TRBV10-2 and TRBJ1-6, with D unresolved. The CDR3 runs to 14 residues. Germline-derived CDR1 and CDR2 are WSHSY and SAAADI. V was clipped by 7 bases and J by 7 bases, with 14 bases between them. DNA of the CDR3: TGCGCCAGCAAGAACGGCGACTTAAATTCACCCCTCCACTTT. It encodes CASKNGDLNSPLHF.

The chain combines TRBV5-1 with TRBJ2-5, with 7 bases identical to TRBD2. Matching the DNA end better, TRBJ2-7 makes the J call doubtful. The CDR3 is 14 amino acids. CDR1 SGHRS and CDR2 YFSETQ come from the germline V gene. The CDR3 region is CASSPGRALYEQYF. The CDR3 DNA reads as TGCGCCAGCAGTCCGGGGAGGGCGCTGTACGAGCAGTACTTC.

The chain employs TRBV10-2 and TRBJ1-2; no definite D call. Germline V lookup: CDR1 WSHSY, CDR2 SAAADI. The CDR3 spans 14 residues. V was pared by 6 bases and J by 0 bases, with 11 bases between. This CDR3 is CASSAGSPNYGYTF. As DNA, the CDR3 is TGCGCCAGCAGCGCAGGATCCCCTAACTATGGCTACACCTTC.

Here the CDR3 DNA reads TGTGCCAGCAGGCTACAGTACCTGAACACTGAAGCTTTCTTT. Translation gives CASRLQYLNTEAFF. The rearrangement joins TRBV2 to TRBJ1-1, with D unresolved. In germline, CDR1 is SNHLY, CDR2 FYNNEI. CDR3 length: 14 amino acids. V gave up 6 bases and J gave up 0 bases, with 11 bases separating them.